Sequencing of this T cell receptor (beta chain) was carried out in a study of T-cell memory formation after mild COVID-19. Study-wide context: Most TCR clusters belonged to a single donor. Findings and limits, study-wide: Those CD4+ clones that contracted were mainly in CM and EM (CD8+ ones in EMRA).

A few counts support this clonotype. Its target is unknown. V shed 1 base, J shed 5 bases, and the junction held 6 bases outside the gene matches. The CDR3 spans 16 residues. Germline V gives CDR1 SGHKS, CDR2 YYEKEE (reference sequence). From 5'RACE with constant-segment primers came TCR alpha and TCR beta cDNA libraries that carried sample barcodes and UMIs. TCRdb analysed the 5' RACE reads with MiXCR anew, one entry per CDR3 protein. Here the sample spans some 490,000 distinct CDR3 sequences, roughly 20% being singletons. The J gene is TRBJ2-1, the V gene TRBV5-5; 10 nucleotides line up with TRBD2. This TCR derives from an adult woman who had mild COVID-19 (a few samples of this study predate the infection). Cell type and time point are not known. Sequenced sample: PBMCs or a T cell subset sorted from them (not recorded which). CDR3 residues: CASSLPASGSHNEQFF. CDR3 nucleotide sequence: TGTGCCAGCAGCTTGCCTGCTAGCGGGAGCCACAATGAGCAGTTCTTC.